The sequence of this T cell receptor (beta chain) was determined in a study of shared clonotypes between healthy human individuals. V dropped 5 bases and J dropped 2; count of bases not matched to a gene: 4. This CDR3 region has 14 residues. Germline CDR1 is SGHKS and CDR2 is YYEKEE (reference sequence). The study's findings and limits: Measured sharing among donors was expected to vary with sequencing depth. About 5% of naive CD4 clonotypes were shared across four donors.

Notes on this clone: As yet, its antigen is unknown. This same CDR3 is encoded by further DNA sequences in the sample.

The study ran the assay at deep level. Only in-frame clones appear in the TCRdb table, and some are missing; sequencing was by immunoSEQ multiplex PCR. The sample consists of about 1.9 million clones, around 95% of them appearing once. It was CD45RO-negative cells, positively selected for CCR7, that made up naive CD8 cells, with terminally differentiated effector memory CD45RA+ cells excluded. Input material: naive CD8+ T cells from PBMCs. The chain employs TRBV5-5 and TRBJ2-7, with 10 bases identical to TRBD2. The sequence was collected from a man aged 18 to 29 in good health. Some clones in this sample may be carry-over from other donors' samples. The CDR3 spells CASSWTSGTYEQYF. The DNA of the CDR3 is TGTGCCAGCAGTTGGACTAGCGGCACCTACGAGCAGTACTTC. The full variable domain, rest sourced from reference TRBV5-5 and TRBJ2-7, is DAGVTQSPTHLIKTRGQQVTLRCSPISGHKSVSWYQQVLGQGPQFIFQYYEKEERGRGNFPDRFSARQFPNYSSELNVNALLLGDSALYLCASSWTSGTYEQYFGPGTRLTVT.